Below, 19 T cell receptor beta chains from the same sample are listed, as sequenced in a study of shared clonotypes between healthy human individuals. Clones were sequenced by immunoSEQ multiplex PCR, and TCRdb holds only the in-frame ones, with some missing. The sample lists almost 750,000 clones; just under 75% were seen once. Source material: memory CD4+ T cells sorted from blood. The subset here: CD45RA-negative fraction. These receptor sequences come from a woman aged 25 to 39 in good health.

The chain is built from TRBV7-7 and TRBJ2-1, with TRBD2 as a possible D gene (6 bases). Germline CDR1 and CDR2: SSHAT and FNYEAQ (reference sequence). The CDR3 spans 17 residues. V lost 1 base and J lost 3, with 16 bases in between. The CDR3 coding sequence is TGTGCCAGCAGCTTAGATTCGGGGGTCGGAGGCTACAATGAGCAGTTCTTC. Protein sequence: CASSLDSGVGGYNEQFF.

The rearrangement joins TRBV5-6 to TRBJ2-2, with a weak D call TRBD1 (5 bases). The CDR3 extends over 14 amino acids. V lost 0 bases, J lost 7 bases, and 10 bases lay in between. Germline V gives CDR1 SGHDT, CDR2 YYEEEE. The CDR3 spells CASSLGRVDGELFF. The CDR3 DNA follows: TGTGCCAGCAGCTTGGGCAGGGTAGACGGGGAGCTGTTTTTT.

This clone has just a few counts. The sample holds other DNA sequences that translate to the same CDR3. The chain combines TRBV11-2 with TRBJ2-1, with D hard to call. This CDR3 is 12 amino acids long. CDR1 is SGHAT and CDR2 is FQNNGV in the germline V gene. Trimming removed 1 base at V and 6 bases at J, with 4 bases between. This CDR3 reads CASSLGTNEQFF. CDR3 DNA: TGTGCCAGCAGCTTAGGGACCAATGAGCAGTTCTTC.

CDR3 nucleotides: TGTGCCAGCAGCACTTCCGGGACAGCATTATCGAGCCCCTACGAGCAGTACTTC. Translation: CASSTSGTALSSPYEQYF. J is TRBJ2-7 and V is TRBV11-2; 7 bases map to TRBD1. CDR3 length equals 18 residues. Looked up from germline, CDR1 is SGHAT and CDR2 is FQNNGV. V trimming: 5 bases; J trimming: 2 bases; junction bases outside the gene matches: 18.

The chain joins TRBV19 to TRBJ2-4; D is uncertain. The CDR3 consists of 12 residues. V was trimmed by 5 bases and J by 5 bases, leaving 7 bases between them. CDR1 is LNHDA and CDR2 is SQIVND in the germline V gene (reference sequence). CDR3 sequence: CASSVTENIQYF. CDR3 bases: TGTGCCAGTAGTGTGACTGAAAACATTCAGTACTTC.

This clone was observed a few times. The J gene is TRBJ2-2, the V gene TRBV2; the match to TRBD2 covers 8 bases. This CDR3 spans 15 amino acids. Germline V gene lookup returns CDR1 SNHLY and CDR2 FYNNEI. V trimming: 10 bases; J trimming: 4 bases; junction bases outside the gene matches: 11. The CDR3: CANLRGLAGTGELFF. In DNA, the CDR3 is TGTGCCAACCTCCGAGGTCTAGCGGGCACCGGGGAGCTGTTTTTT.

A word on this clone: At one boundary the junction diverges from the germline segment, which might be a read error. The J gene is TRBJ1-3, the V gene TRBV6-5, with D uncertain. The CDR3 spans 13 residues. The germline V gene encodes CDR1 MNHEY and CDR2 SVGAGI. For the CDR3, the DNA is TGTGCCAGCAGCTTTGGGTCTGCAAACACCATATATTTT. Translation gives CASSFGSANTIYF.

The chain couples TRBV28 to TRBJ2-4; 8 nucleotides align to TRBD2. The ends lost 8 bases at V and 1 base at J; junction bases unmatched: 13. The CDR3 is 17 amino acids. Germline V gene sequence: CDR1 MDHEN, CDR2 SYDVKM. The CDR3 DNA is TGTGCCAGCGCAACCCGCGGGGGGCGGGGGGCCAAAAACATTCAGTACTTC. Its translation is CASATRGGRGAKNIQYF.

The chain couples TRBV19 to TRBJ2-5, with D maybe TRBD1 (5 bases). The V end was cut by 3 bases, the J end by 3 bases, with 11 bases between. The CDR3 contains 14 residues. Looked up from germline, CDR1 is LNHDA and CDR2 is SQIVND (reference sequence). CDR3 loop: CASSMMLGEETQYF. The CDR3 DNA is TGTGCCAGTAGTATGATGTTAGGGGAAGAGACCCAGTACTTC.

The chain uses TRBV7-6 and TRBJ2-7; 13 nucleotides agree with TRBD2. CDR1 SGHVS and CDR2 FNYEAQ come from the germline V gene. The length of the CDR3 is 15 residues. The V and J ends lost 4 bases and 1 base, in that order; junction bases with no gene match: 1. DNA of the CDR3: TGTGCCAGCAGCTGGACTAGCGGGGGATCCTACGAGCAGTACTTC. Protein product: CASSWTSGGSYEQYF.

The chain links TRBV7-8 to TRBJ2-7, with 9 positions matching TRBD1. The V segment lost 5 bases and the J segment 1 base; nucleotides outside the gene matches: 9. The CDR3 loop spans 16 amino acids. CDR1 SGHVS and CDR2 FQNEAQ come from the germline V gene. The chain's CDR3 is CASSPRGGTGSYEQYF. For the CDR3, the DNA is TGTGCCAGCAGCCCTAGAGGCGGGACAGGGTCCTACGAGCAGTACTTC.

This chain links TRBV11-2 with TRBJ2-3; 9 nucleotides match TRBD2. Trimming cost V 0 bases and J 5 bases; bases outside gene matches: 9. Germline CDR1 is SGHAT and CDR2 is FQNNGV. The length of the CDR3 is 17 residues. This CDR3 reads CASSLDSLAGGGDTQYF. The CDR3, as DNA: TGTGCCAGCAGCTTAGATTCATTGGCGGGAGGGGGAGATACGCAGTATTTT.

The chain has TRBV4-1 and TRBJ1-1; D not certain. Germline assignment: CDR1 MGHRA and CDR2 YSYEKL. V was trimmed by 3 bases and J by 3 bases, leaving 14 bases between them. There are 15 residues in the CDR3. CDR3 nucleotides: TGCGCCAGCAGCCAGGGAGGCCTCCGAGACACTGAAGCTTTCTTT. It encodes CASSQGGLRDTEAFF.

Remarks on this clone: This may be a read error, as it is one base from a much larger clone. V gene TRBV7-9 combines with J gene TRBJ2-2, with unresolved D. V lost 1 base to trimming and J lost 1 base, with 4 bases between them. This CDR3 is 14 amino acids long. In germline, CDR1 is SEHNR, CDR2 FQNEAQ (reference sequence). The CDR3 region is CASSLVGNTGELFF. CDR3 nucleotide sequence: TGTGCCAGCAGCTTAGTCGGGAACACCGGGGAGCTGTTTTTT.

The V call is TRBV19, the J call TRBJ2-7, with 8 bases that match TRBD1. With 5 bases clipped from V and 5 bases from J, the junction kept 5 bases outside the gene matches. Germline V lookup: CDR1 LNHDA, CDR2 SQIVND (reference sequence). The CDR3 runs 13 residues. The CDR3 coding sequence is TGTGCCAGTAGTGGACAGGGTATACACGAGCAGTACTTC. Translating gives CASSGQGIHEQYF. Using reference TRBV19 and TRBJ2-7 for the parts outside the CDR3, the full variable domain is DGGITQSPKYLFRKEGQNVTLSCEQNLNHDAMYWYRQDPGQGLRLIYYSQIVNDFQKGDIAEGYSVSREKKESFPLTVTSAQKNPTAFYLCASSGQGIHEQYFGPGTRLTVT.

CDR3 coding DNA: TGTGCCATCAAGGACAGGGAAGAGACCCAGTACTTC. Translation: CAIKDREETQYF. The chain carries TRBV10-3 and TRBJ2-5; TRBD1 agrees at 8 bases. This CDR3 has 12 amino acids. Germline assignment: CDR1 ENHRY and CDR2 SYGVKD. J was trimmed by 3 bases and V by 7 bases; bases with no gene match: 1.

The rearrangement joins TRBV18 to TRBJ2-7; the match to TRBD2 covers 7 bases. J lost 4 bases, V lost 1 base, and 10 bases had no gene match. The germline V gene encodes CDR1 KGHSH and CDR2 LQKENI. The CDR3 has 16 residues. DNA for the CDR3: TGTGCCAGCTCACCACTGGGAAGCGGGATAGCTTACGAGCAGTACTTC. Amino acids: CASSPLGSGIAYEQYF. Full variable domain (missing parts from reference TRBV18 and TRBJ2-7): NAGVMQNPRHLVRRRGQEARLRCSPMKGHSHVYWYRQLPEEGLKFMVYLQKENIIDESGMPKERFSAEFPKEGPSILRIQQVVRGDSAAYFCASSPLGSGIAYEQYFGPGTRLTVT.

V gene TRBV5-4 combines with J gene TRBJ2-7, with TRBD1 identical over 7 bases. The CDR3 length is 14 residues. Per germline, CDR1 SGHNT and CDR2 YYREEE (reference sequence). After removal of 0 bases from V and 1 base from J, the junction contained 1 base not matched to a gene. The CDR3 loop reads CASSLGGQSYEQYF. CDR3 bases: TGTGCCAGCAGCTTGGGGGGACAGTCCTACGAGCAGTACTTC.

The sample holds a few counts of this clone. The chain employs TRBV10-3 and TRBJ1-5; D remains unclear. The germline V gene has CDR1 ENHRY and CDR2 SYGVKD. The V end was cut by 4 bases, the J end by 6 bases, with 13 bases between. The CDR3 loop spans 14 amino acids. The CDR3 spells CAISAVGKGQPQHF. In nucleotides, the CDR3 is TGTGCCATCAGTGCTGTGGGGAAAGGTCAGCCCCAGCATTTT.